What follows are 18 T cell receptor beta chains derived from one specimen sequenced in a study of blood T cell repertoires in COVID-19. Libraries were prepared by immunoSEQ multiplex PCR; TCRdb keeps only in-frame clonotypes and omits some of them. The sample has a few hundred thousand clones; 80% to 90% are singletons. Sequenced: peripheral blood. These TCRs come from a man between 50 and 59 years old with active or convalescent COVID-19.

The genes are TRBV9 and TRBJ2-5; 11 bases align to TRBD1. This CDR3 is 16 amino acids long. Per germline, CDR1 SGDLS and CDR2 YYNGEE. Trimming at V came to 0 bases and at J to 4 bases, leaving 5 bases not matched to a gene. The CDR3 is CASSVGRTGGPETQYF. The CDR3 DNA reads as TGTGCCAGCAGCGTAGGTCGGACAGGGGGCCCAGAGACCCAGTACTTC.

V and J are TRBV20-1 and TRBJ1-5; 10 bases align to TRBD1. J lost 6 bases, V lost 3 bases, and 11 bases had no gene match. Per the germline V gene, CDR1 is DFQATT and CDR2 is SNEGSKA (reference sequence). The CDR3 has 16 amino acids. For the CDR3, the DNA is TGCAGTGCTAGTCTGACGGGAGGGACAGGGGCTCAGCCCCAGCATTTT. This sequence encodes CSASLTGGTGAQPQHF.

The genes are TRBV18 and TRBJ1-1; 10 bases match TRBD1. V lost 3 bases and J lost 3; bases outside the gene matches: 4. This CDR3 is 15 amino acids long. Per the germline V gene, CDR1 is KGHSH and CDR2 is LQKENI. The CDR3 protein is CASSPSGQGYTEAFF. The CDR3 DNA is TGTGCCAGCTCACCGTCGGGACAGGGGTACACTGAAGCTTTCTTT.

This clone was found a few times. The chain combines TRBV7-9 with TRBJ2-7; 12 bases fit TRBD2. The J segment lost 6 bases and the V segment lost 5 bases, leaving 5 bases of the junction unmatched. CDR1 SEHNR and CDR2 FQNEAQ come from the germline V gene (reference sequence). The CDR3 extends over 14 amino acids. CDR3 sequence: CASSPLGLAGEQYF. The CDR3, as DNA: TGTGCCAGCAGCCCGTTGGGACTAGCGGGCGAGCAGTACTTC. Full variable domain (outside the CDR3, taken from reference TRBV7-9 and TRBJ2-7): DTGVSQNPRHKITKRGQNVTFRCDPISEHNRLYWYRQTLGQGPEFLTYFQNEAQLEKSRLLSDRFSAERPKGSFSTLEIQRTEQGDSAMYLCASSPLGLAGEQYFGPGTRLTVT.

The rearrangement uses TRBV2 and TRBJ1-1; 9 bases agree with TRBD1. V shed 10 bases and J 4 bases; nucleotides not matched to a gene: 7. Germline V lookup: CDR1 SNHLY, CDR2 FYNNEI. The CDR3 spans 13 residues. The CDR3 sequence is CATETGGGTEAFF. The CDR3 bases are TGTGCCACGGAAACAGGGGGCGGCACTGAAGCTTTCTTT.

This clone appeared a few times. The V gene is TRBV7-9, the J gene TRBJ1-2; perhaps TRBD1 as D (5 bases). Trimming removed 5 bases from V and 4 bases from J, with 11 bases in between. Germline V gives CDR1 SEHNR, CDR2 FQNEAQ (reference sequence). The CDR3 is 13 amino acids. In DNA form, the CDR3 reads TGTGCCAGCAGCCCGCAGGGTACCTATGGCTACACCTTC. Protein sequence: CASSPQGTYGYTF.

This clone was seen only a few times. The J gene is TRBJ2-7, the V gene TRBV5-1; D is unresolved. CDR1 and CDR2 from the germline V gene are SGHRS and YFSETQ. The CDR3 contains 15 residues. The V gene lost 0 bases and the J gene lost 1 base, with 11 bases spanning the gap. In DNA form, the CDR3 reads TGCGCCAGCAGCTTGGGACAAACTTATTCCTACGAGCAGTACTTC. It is translated as CASSLGQTYSYEQYF. The full variable domain, with the rest looked up from reference TRBV5-1 and TRBJ2-7, is KAGVTQTPRYLIKTRGQQVTLSCSPISGHRSVSWYQQTPGQGLQFLFEYFSETQRNKGNFPGRFSGRQFSNSRSEMNVSTLELGDSALYLCASSLGQTYSYEQYFGPGTRLTVT.

The rearrangement joins TRBV4-3 to TRBJ1-2; 7 bases match TRBD1. CDR3 length equals 18 residues. Germline lookup yields CDR1 LGHNA and CDR2 YSLEER. V lost 4 bases to trimming and J lost 3 bases; unmatched junction nucleotides: 17. The CDR3 bases are TGCGCCAGCAGCCTTAAGATTGGGGCAGGGGGATTGGACTATGGCTACACCTTC. As protein: CASSLKIGAGGLDYGYTF.

V is TRBV5-1 and J is TRBJ1-1, with D maybe TRBD1 (6 bases). The V end was cut by 4 bases, the J end by 0 bases, with 10 bases between. The CDR3 is 14 residues long. Germline CDR1 reads SGHRS; CDR2 reads YFSETQ. The CDR3 DNA follows: TGCGCCAGCAGCCCCCAGGGGATGAACACTGAAGCTTTCTTT. Amino acids: CASSPQGMNTEAFF.

The chain combines TRBV7-3 with TRBJ1-3; 7 bases are shared with TRBD1. Looked up from germline, CDR1 is SGHTA and CDR2 is FQGTGA. The CDR3 consists of 16 residues. The V gene end was trimmed by 11 bases and the J gene end by 2 bases; junction bases not matched to a gene: 15. The CDR3 protein is CAHSVRGHQAGNTIYF. For the CDR3, the DNA is TGTGCCCATTCCGTTAGGGGGCATCAGGCTGGAAACACCATATATTTT.

This chain uses TRBV7-2 with TRBJ1-2; 7 nucleotides line up with TRBD1. The CDR3 has 15 residues. CDR1 SGHTA and CDR2 FQGNSA come from the germline V gene. Trimming cost V 1 base and J 0 bases; bases outside gene matches: 2. The CDR3 nucleotides are TGTGCCAGCAGCTTAGTACAGGGGACTAACTATGGCTACACCTTC. As protein: CASSLVQGTNYGYTF.

A remark on this clone: The junction departs from germline at one end; a sequencing error may be responsible. The chain employs TRBV19 and TRBJ2-1; 9 nucleotides match TRBD2. CDR1 and CDR2 from the germline V gene are LNHDA and SQIVND (reference sequence). The CDR3 totals 14 residues. The CDR3, as DNA: TGTGCCAGCAGTATAGATCAGGGAGCGGGGGGGCAGTTCTTC. This codes for CASSIDQGAGGQFF.

This clone was detected only once. The chain recombines TRBV6-5 with TRBJ2-7, with D hard to call. V was pared by 6 bases and J by 1 base, with 7 bases between. The germline V gene has CDR1 MNHEY and CDR2 SVGAGI. The CDR3 extends over 12 amino acids. The CDR3 protein is CASRPSSYEQYF. CDR3 nucleotides: TGTGCCAGCAGACCCAGTTCCTACGAGCAGTACTTC.

The CDR3 reads CASSPSGTPGAEAFF. CDR3 in DNA: TGTGCCAGCTCACCGTCCGGGACACCTGGGGCTGAAGCTTTCTTT. The chain recombines TRBV18 with TRBJ1-1, with D maybe TRBD1 (6 bases). This CDR3 contains 15 residues. Trimming removed 3 bases at V and 6 bases at J, with 17 bases between. CDR1 is KGHSH and CDR2 is LQKENI in the germline V gene.

This clone was seen a few times. This chain joins TRBV6-6 and TRBJ1-2, with 12 nucleotides matching TRBD1. The junction had 5 bases not matched to a gene; V was cut back by 4 bases and J by 8 bases. In germline, CDR1 is MNHNY, CDR2 SVGAGI (reference sequence). CDR3 size: 14 residues. The CDR3 sequence is CASSWDRGQGGYTF. CDR3 bases: TGTGCCAGCAGTTGGGACAGGGGGCAGGGAGGCTACACCTTC.

The table lists this clone with a few counts. The chain recombines TRBV5-1 with TRBJ2-7; possible D gene TRBD2, 5 bases. Trimming shortened V by 0 bases and J by 13 bases, and 17 bases separated the two germline ends. There are 13 residues in the CDR3. Germline V gives CDR1 SGHRS, CDR2 YFSETQ. The CDR3 loop reads CASSLVLEATRYF. The DNA for the CDR3 is TGCGCCAGCAGCTTGGTCCTGGAGGCCACTCGTTACTTC.

This chain uses TRBV5-1 with TRBJ2-2; D possibly corresponds to TRBD2 (5 bases). The length of the CDR3 is 15 residues. V was pared by 6 bases and J by 5 bases, with 17 bases between. Germline loops: CDR1 SGHRS, CDR2 YFSETQ. The CDR3 DNA reads as TGCGCCAGCACCTTCGGGGTCGGGGTGACCGGGGAGCTGTTTTTT. Amino acids: CASTFGVGVTGELFF.

The chain is built from TRBV5-6 and TRBJ2-7; 8 nucleotides agree with TRBD1. Trimming cost V 1 base and J 4 bases; bases outside gene matches: 13. This CDR3 has 17 residues. Germline-derived CDR1 and CDR2 are SGHDT and YYEEEE. The CDR3 spells CASSLLDRGFPPYEQYF. The CDR3 nucleotides read TGTGCCAGCAGCTTGCTCGACAGGGGTTTCCCCCCTTACGAGCAGTACTTC.